This record looks at one TCR beta chain sequence and its context. These data belong to a study of blood T cell repertoires in COVID-19. The method was immunoSEQ multiplex PCR; TCRdb's version includes in-frame clones alone and lacks a portion of them. The sample yields around 100,000 clones, about 90% seen once. Sequenced sample: peripheral blood. The sequence derives from a man aged 25 to 40 in a cohort sampled during active COVID-19.

CDR3 amino acids: CASSFTGTDFYGYTF. CDR3 nucleotides: TGTGCCAGCAGCTTTACCGGGACAGATTTCTATGGCTACACCTTC. This sequence joins TRBV7-9 and TRBJ1-2, with 7 bases lining up with TRBD1. Looked up from germline, CDR1 is SEHNR and CDR2 is FQNEAQ (reference sequence). Trimming took 3 bases from V and 4 from J; bases not matched to a gene: 8. This CDR3 is built from 15 residues.